The clone carrying this TCR beta chain showed up just once. As yet, its antigen is unknown. The sample belongs to a study of cytomegalovirus exposure and HLA in healthy donors. Study conclusions and caveats: A later analysis appeared to link common viral pathogens to several of the most significant clusters.

The PCR used 60 Vbeta and 13 Jbeta primers. Profiling relied on immunoSEQ multiplex PCR, and the TCRdb table lists in-frame clones only, not all of them. The data hold some 130,000 clones, with about 82% observed a single time. The germline gives CDR1 SGHDT, CDR2 YYEEEE. This CDR3 is built from 15 residues. J lost 6 bases, V lost 4 bases, and 13 bases had no gene match. This chain links TRBV5-6 with TRBJ2-7; 7 bases align to TRBD1. The specimen was PBMCs. This TCR was recovered from a female donor in good health and CMV-seropositive. CDR3: CASSPADAGGSEQYF. The CDR3 DNA is TGTGCCAGCAGCCCTGCGGATGCAGGGGGATCCGAGCAGTACTTC.